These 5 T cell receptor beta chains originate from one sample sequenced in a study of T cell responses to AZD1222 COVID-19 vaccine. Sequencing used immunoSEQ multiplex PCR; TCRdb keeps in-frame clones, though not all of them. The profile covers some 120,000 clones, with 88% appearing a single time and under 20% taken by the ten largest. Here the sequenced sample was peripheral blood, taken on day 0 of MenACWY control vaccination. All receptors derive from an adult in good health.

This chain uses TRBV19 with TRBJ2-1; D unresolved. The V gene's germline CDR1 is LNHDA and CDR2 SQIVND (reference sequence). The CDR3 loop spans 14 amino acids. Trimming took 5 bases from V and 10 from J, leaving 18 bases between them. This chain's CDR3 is CASSLPSTFMEQFF. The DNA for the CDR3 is TGTGCCAGTAGTCTCCCGTCGACATTTATGGAGCAGTTCTTC.

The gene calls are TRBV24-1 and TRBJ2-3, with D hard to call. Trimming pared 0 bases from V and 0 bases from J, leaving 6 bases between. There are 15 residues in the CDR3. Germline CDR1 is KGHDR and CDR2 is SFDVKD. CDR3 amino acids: CATSDLRASTDTQYF. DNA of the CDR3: TGTGCCACCAGTGATTTGCGGGCTAGCACAGATACGCAGTATTTT.

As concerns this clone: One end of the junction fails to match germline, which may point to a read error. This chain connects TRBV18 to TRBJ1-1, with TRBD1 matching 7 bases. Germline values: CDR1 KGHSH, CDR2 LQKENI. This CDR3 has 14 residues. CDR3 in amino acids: CASSPQGMNTEAFF. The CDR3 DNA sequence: TGTGCCAGCTCTCCACAGGGGATGAACACTGAAGCTTTCTTT.

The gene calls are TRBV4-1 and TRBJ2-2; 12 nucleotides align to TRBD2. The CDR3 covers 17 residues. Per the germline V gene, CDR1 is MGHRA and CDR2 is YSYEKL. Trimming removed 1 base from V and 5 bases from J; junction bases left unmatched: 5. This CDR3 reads CASSQVTSGRVTGELFF. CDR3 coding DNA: TGCGCCAGCAGCCAAGTGACTAGCGGGAGAGTAACCGGGGAGCTGTTTTTT.

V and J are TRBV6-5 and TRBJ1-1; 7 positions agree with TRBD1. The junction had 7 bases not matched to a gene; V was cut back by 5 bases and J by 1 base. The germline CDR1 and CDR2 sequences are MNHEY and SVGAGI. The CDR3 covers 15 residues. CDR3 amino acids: CASSLRDRPNTEAFF. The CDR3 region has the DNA TGTGCCAGCAGTCTTCGGGACAGACCGAACACTGAAGCTTTCTTT.